This T cell receptor (beta chain) was identified during a study of T cells in Graves' hyperthyroidism and ophthalmopathy. Across the study: Before any treatment, at initial diagnosis, peripheral blood was collected. Study-level points and caveats: Model predictions of ophthalmopathy came a median around 6.5 months before onset.

Patients were excluded for uncontrolled infection, other autoimmune disease, pregnancy or lactation. The germline gives CDR1 GTSNPN, CDR2 SVGIG (reference sequence). With 3 bases clipped from V and 6 bases from J, the junction kept 6 bases outside the gene matches. The CDR3 covers 13 residues. This clonotype appeared a few times. No antigen is known for it. Amplified regions were TCR beta CDR3 sequences from RNA transcripts. The HTBI primer set drove a first-round RT-PCR of the TCR CDR3. TCRdb re-called the multiplex PCR reads through MiXCR, storing one row per CDR3 protein. The sample carries fewer than 700,000 distinct CDR3 sequences, about a sixth recorded once.

The chain has TRBV30 and TRBJ1-1, with TRBD1 matching over 8 bases. The sequenced sample was blood. This TCR was recovered from a woman aged 25-40 years with Graves' hyperthyroidism. The CDR3 loop is CAWRATGAPEAFF. The CDR3 region has the DNA TGTGCCTGGAGGGCGACAGGGGCGCCTGAAGCTTTCTTT.